Detailed here is one TCR beta chain. Its antigen is unknown. The CDR3 does not end in the conserved phenylalanine or tryptophan, so this is likely a read error. The data were taken from a study of breast tumors, draining lymph nodes, adjacent tissues. Overall study results and limits: Tumor repertoires ranked between lymph nodes and nontumor tissue in diversity, with V and J gene preferences.

Breast cancer patients provided tissue from their axillary draining lymph nodes. TCRdb ran MiXCR on the multiplex PCR reads and lists one entry per CDR3 protein. The sample has more than 250,000 distinct CDR3 sequences; 30% are singletons. The sample was axillary lymph node tissue. The receptor comes from a female donor with breast cancer. Some clones in this sample may be carry-over from other donors' samples.

CDR3 sequence: CASSPDSQNTEAFC. The CDR3 DNA is TGTGCCAGCAGCCCTGACAGCCAGAACACTGAAGCTTTCTGT. This chain joins TRBV7-9 and TRBJ1-1; TRBD1 might be the D (5 bases). The CDR3 is made up of 14 amino acids. The V end was cut by 5 bases, the J end by 1 base, with 11 bases between. Germline V lookup: CDR1 SEHNR, CDR2 FQNEAQ (reference sequence).